The text below deals with one T cell receptor (beta chain). J gave up 3 bases and V 5 bases, and 4 bases lay outside the gene matches. The CDR3 is 16 residues long. Germline CDR1 and CDR2: SGHTA and FQGNSA. Under the authors' procedure: Reference gene primer amplification gave estimated nucleated cell counts. Clones were sequenced by immunoSEQ multiplex PCR, and TCRdb holds only the in-frame ones, with some missing. V, J and clone size were drawn from that table, and D and trimming were deduced from the DNA. The sample has roughly 230,000 clones; 90% are singletons. This entry is derived from a study of blood T cell repertoires in COVID-19. Turning to the study itself: Acute and convalescent COVID-19 specimens originated in the United States, Italy and Spain. Nucleic acid was either cDNA or gDNA, and it came from T cells, B-cell-depleted T cells, or PBMCs.

While infection was still active, Seattle patients were enrolled and then followed longitudinally. The clonotype originates from an older woman with COVID-19, enrolled during active disease. This rearrangement joins TRBV7-2 to TRBJ2-1; 13 bases align to TRBD2. Sequenced input: peripheral blood. In DNA, the CDR3 is TGTGCCAGCAGCGGACGACTAGCGGGGGGCTACAATGAGCAGTTCTTC. Protein product: CASSGRLAGGYNEQFF. Variable domain in full (rest from reference TRBV7-2 and TRBJ2-1): GAGVSQSPSNKVTEKGKDVELRCDPISGHTALYWYRQSLGQGLEFLIYFQGNSAPDKSGLPSDRFSAERTGGSVSTLTIQRTQQEDSAVYLCASSGRLAGGYNEQFFGPGTRLTVL.